This T cell receptor (beta chain) was profiled in a study of blood T cell repertoires in COVID-19. Data came from immunoSEQ multiplex PCR; TCRdb stores just in-frame clones and leaves some out. The table has over 100,000 clones, 84% seen once. From germline, CDR1 is SGHTA and CDR2 FQGTGA. The CDR3 consists of 13 residues. The V end was cut by 2 bases, the J end by 6 bases, with 7 bases between. This receptor was identified in a woman aged 50 to 60 with acute or convalescent COVID-19. The gene calls are TRBV7-3 and TRBJ2-2; no clear D. Sequencing input: peripheral blood. CDR3 in DNA: TGTGCCAGCAGCTTATCGGGTGCCGGGGAGCTGTTTTTT. The encoded protein is CASSLSGAGELFF. Variable domain in full (rest from reference TRBV7-3 and TRBJ2-2): GAGVSQTPSNKVTEKGKYVELRCDPISGHTALYWYRQSLGQGPEFLIYFQGTGAADDSGLPNDRFFAVRPEGSVSTLKIQRTERGDSAVYLCASSLSGAGELFFGEGSRLTVL.